Each of the 4 T cell receptor beta chains below was sequenced from the same sample in a study of T cell changes during pregnancy in multiple sclerosis. Measured with immunoSEQ multiplex PCR; TCRdb has only the in-frame clones, and not every one. The sample lists tens of thousands of clones; around 92% were seen once. The sequences come from peripheral blood, collected in the second trimester of pregnancy. The receptors were gathered from a female donor in good health, enrolled as a control in a pregnancy study.

The chain carries TRBV5-1 and TRBJ2-3, with 8 bases matching TRBD1. There are 16 residues in the CDR3. The ends lost 5 bases at V and 6 bases at J; junction bases unmatched: 14. From germline, CDR1 is SGHRS and CDR2 YFSETQ. Here the CDR3 reads CASRTGQGATQDTQYF. CDR3 nucleotides: TGCGCCAGCAGAACGGGGCAGGGGGCGACCCAGGATACGCAGTATTTT.

V is TRBV5-1 and J is TRBJ1-2, with 10 bases aligning to TRBD1. After removal of 4 bases from V and 6 bases from J, the junction contained 3 bases not matched to a gene. CDR1 is SGHRS, CDR2 YFSETQ, per germline. There are 13 residues in the CDR3. The DNA for the CDR3 is TGCGCCAGCAGCGAGGGACAGGGGAATGGCTACACCTTC. As protein: CASSEGQGNGYTF.

J is TRBJ1-2 and V is TRBV5-6; 7 bases match TRBD1. The CDR3 is made up of 15 amino acids. From germline, CDR1 is SGHDT and CDR2 YYEEEE. Unmatched junction bases numbered 9, after V lost 4 bases and J lost 3 bases. The CDR3 region is CASSLGQAGYYGYTF. The DNA of the CDR3 is TGTGCCAGCAGCCTAGGACAGGCCGGATACTATGGCTACACCTTC.

CDR3 in DNA: TGTGCCAGCAGCCGTAGCCAGAGCTCCTACGAGCAGTACTTC. The encoded protein is CASSRSQSSYEQYF. This chain connects TRBV7-9 to TRBJ2-5; no firm D call. The J call may be in error: the DNA end matches TRBJ2-7 better. This CDR3 contains 14 residues. Germline V gene lookup returns CDR1 SEHNR and CDR2 FQNEAQ (reference sequence).